This is a list of T cell receptor beta chains from one sample in a study of shared clonotypes between healthy human individuals. The repertoire was sequenced with immunoSEQ multiplex PCR; TCRdb's copy has only in-frame clones and lacks some. The repertoire holds about 590,000 clones, with 95% to 96% as singletons. The sequenced sample was naive CD8+ T cells sorted from blood. Receptors were obtained from a woman in her twenties or thirties in good health. CDR3s include the opening cysteine and the closing phenylalanine or tryptophan. D genes are given only for firm matches. Clone sizes are given selectively: once, few, many, or a class where the clone is expanded.

TRBJ2-1 TRBD2 TRBV4-1 NA TGCGCCAGCAGCCAAGCTAGCGGGAGCGTAAATGAGCAGTTCTTC CASSQASGSVNEQFF
TRBJ2-1 TRBD2 TRBV28 NA TGTGCCAGCAGTTCATCCCCCAGCGGGGTGGGGGATGAGCAGTTCTTC CASSSSPSGVGDEQFF
TRBJ2-1 NA TRBV5-1 NA TGCGCCAGCAACTGGGAGGGGGACAGGCAGTTCTTC CASNWEGDRQFF
TRBJ2-3 TRBD2 TRBV28 NA TGTGCCACCGAGGATGAGCGGGAGTGGAAAGATACGCAGTATTTT CATEDEREWKDTQYF
TRBJ1-2 NA TRBV19 NA TGTGCCAGTAGAGACGGGACGGCTGGCTACACCTTC CASRDGTAGYTF
TRBJ2-1 TRBD2 TRBV7-9 NA TGTGCCAGCAGCCCGGGACTAGCGGGGGTCGTGCATGAGCAGTTCTTC CASSPGLAGVVHEQFF
TRBJ1-2 NA TRBV4-2 NA TGTGCCAGCAGCCAAGATGATAACAGCCGACTCTATGGCTACACCTTC CASSQDDNSRLYGYTF
TRBJ1-5 NA TRBV2 once TGTGCCAGCAGACCGGGACCGAGGGTTGTCTACGCCCATCAGCCCCAGCATTTT CASRPGPRVVYAHQPQHF
TRBJ2-7 NA TRBV20-1 NA TGCAGTGCTAGGATTAATCACGAGCAGTACTTC CSARINHEQYF
TRBJ1-1 NA TRBV7-9 NA TGTGCCAGCAGCTTAGCCCTGGGGGGCGGCACTGAAGCTTTCTTT CASSLALGGGTEAFF
TRBJ2-7 TRBD1 TRBV6-1 NA TGTGCCAGCAGTGACCAGACAGGGAATGCCTACGAGCAGTACTTC CASSDQTGNAYEQYF
TRBJ1-2 NA TRBV9 NA TGTGCCAGCAGCGGAAACCGGGACAACGCCTATGGCTACACCTTC CASSGNRDNAYGYTF